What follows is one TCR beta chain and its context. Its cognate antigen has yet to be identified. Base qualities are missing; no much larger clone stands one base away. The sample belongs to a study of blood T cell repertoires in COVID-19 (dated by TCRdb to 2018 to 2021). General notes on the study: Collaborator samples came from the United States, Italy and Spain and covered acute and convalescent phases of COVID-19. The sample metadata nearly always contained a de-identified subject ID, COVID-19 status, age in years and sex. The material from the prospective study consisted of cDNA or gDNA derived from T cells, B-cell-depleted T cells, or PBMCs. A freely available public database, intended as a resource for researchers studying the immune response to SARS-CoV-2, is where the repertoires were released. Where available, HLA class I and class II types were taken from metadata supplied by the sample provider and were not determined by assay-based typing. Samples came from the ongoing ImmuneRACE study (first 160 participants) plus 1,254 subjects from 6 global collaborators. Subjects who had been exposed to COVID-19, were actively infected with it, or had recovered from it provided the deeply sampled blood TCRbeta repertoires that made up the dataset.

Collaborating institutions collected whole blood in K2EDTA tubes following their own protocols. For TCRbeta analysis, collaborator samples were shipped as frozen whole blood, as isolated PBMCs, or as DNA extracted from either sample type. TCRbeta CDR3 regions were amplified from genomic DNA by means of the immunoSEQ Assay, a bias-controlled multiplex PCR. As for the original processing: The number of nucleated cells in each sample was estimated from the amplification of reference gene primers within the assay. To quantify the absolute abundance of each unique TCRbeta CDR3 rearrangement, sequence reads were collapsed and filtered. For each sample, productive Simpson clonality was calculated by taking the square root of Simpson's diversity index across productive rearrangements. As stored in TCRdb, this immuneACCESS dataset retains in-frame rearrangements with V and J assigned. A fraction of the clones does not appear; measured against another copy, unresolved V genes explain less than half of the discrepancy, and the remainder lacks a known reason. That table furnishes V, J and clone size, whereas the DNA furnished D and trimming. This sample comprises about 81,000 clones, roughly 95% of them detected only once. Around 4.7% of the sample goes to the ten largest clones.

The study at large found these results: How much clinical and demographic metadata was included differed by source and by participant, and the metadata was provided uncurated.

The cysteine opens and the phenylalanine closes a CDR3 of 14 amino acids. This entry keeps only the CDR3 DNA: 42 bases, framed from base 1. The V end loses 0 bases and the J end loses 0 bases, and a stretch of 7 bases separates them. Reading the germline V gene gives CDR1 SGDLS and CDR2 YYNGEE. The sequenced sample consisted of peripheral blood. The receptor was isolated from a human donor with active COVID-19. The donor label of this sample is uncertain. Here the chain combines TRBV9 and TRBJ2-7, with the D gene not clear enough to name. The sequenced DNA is TGTGCCAGCAGCGTAGCTTACAGCTCCTACGAGCAGTACTTC. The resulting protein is CASSVAYSSYEQYF.